The rows below give T cell receptor beta chains drawn from one sample of a study of blood T cells in healthy people across ages. TCRdb ran MiXCR on the 5' RACE reads and lists one entry per CDR3 protein. The sample contains some 1 million distinct CDR3 sequences, more than 35% of which appear only once. Input material: blood. These receptors were obtained from a woman in her sixties in good health. Both conserved end residues are part of each CDR3. The D gene is left open where the match is weak. Size values are once, few and many counts, or a class for expanded clones, and some rows have none.

d_gene: TRBD1; len: 12; j_gene: TRBJ2-1; abundance: few; v_gene: TRBV4-1; CDR3nt: TGCGCCAGCAAGGGACAGGGCACCCAGCAGTTCTTC; CDR3aa: CASKGQGTQQFF
d_gene: NA; len: 14; j_gene: TRBJ2-3; abundance: few; v_gene: TRBV9; CDR3nt: TGTGCCAGCAGCGTAGGATCTCTCCAGGGTACGCAGTATTTT; CDR3aa: CASSVGSLQGTQYF
d_gene: NA; len: 15; j_gene: TRBJ2-5; abundance: NA; v_gene: TRBV7-9; CDR3nt: TGTGCCAGCAGCTTATTCTCTCGGCCCCAAGAGACCCAGTACTTC; CDR3aa: CASSLFSRPQETQYF
d_gene: NA; len: 15; j_gene: TRBJ2-7; abundance: NA; v_gene: TRBV5-1; CDR3nt: TGCGCCAGCAGCTTGGTCGGGACGGCCTTTAACGAGCAGTACTTC; CDR3aa: CASSLVGTAFNEQYF
d_gene: NA; len: 12; j_gene: TRBJ2-5; abundance: NA; v_gene: TRBV29-1; CDR3nt: TGCAGCGGACGAGCTGTTTCGGAGACCCAGTACTTC; CDR3aa: CSGRAVSETQYF
d_gene: NA; len: 13; j_gene: TRBJ1-6; abundance: NA; v_gene: TRBV15; CDR3nt: TGTGCCACCAGCGGGGACGGGAATTCACCCCTCCACTTT; CDR3aa: CATSGDGNSPLHF
d_gene: NA; len: 14; j_gene: TRBJ1-2; abundance: many; v_gene: TRBV27; CDR3nt: TGTGCCAGCAGCCCCTTGGTCGGGGCCTATGGCTACACCTTC; CDR3aa: CASSPLVGAYGYTF
d_gene: NA; len: 16; j_gene: TRBJ2-7; abundance: once; v_gene: TRBV7-9; CDR3nt: TGTGCCAGCAGCTTAGGTTTGGGGAGGACCTACAATGAGCAGTACTTC; CDR3aa: CASSLGLGRTYNEQYF
d_gene: TRBD1; len: 18; j_gene: TRBJ2-1; abundance: few; v_gene: TRBV20-1; CDR3nt: TGCAGTGCTATGGACAGGGGGCGAAAACTAAATCCTTACAATGAGCAGTTCTTC; CDR3aa: CSAMDRGRKLNPYNEQFF
d_gene: TRBD2; len: 15; j_gene: TRBJ2-7; abundance: NA; v_gene: TRBV20-1; CDR3nt: TGCAGTGCTAGAGATAGCCTAGCGGGAGGGGGCGAGCAGTACTTC; CDR3aa: CSARDSLAGGGEQYF
d_gene: NA; len: 15; j_gene: TRBJ1-1; abundance: NA; v_gene: TRBV2; CDR3nt: TGTGCCAGCAGTGATAGCGAGGGGAAGAACACTGAAGCTTTCTTT; CDR3aa: CASSDSEGKNTEAFF
d_gene: NA; len: 14; j_gene: TRBJ2-7; abundance: few; v_gene: TRBV12-3/TRBV12-4; CDR3nt: TGTGCCAGCAGTCCCCGGACAGATACCTACGAGCAGTACTTC; CDR3aa: CASSPRTDTYEQYF
d_gene: NA; len: 16; j_gene: TRBJ1-2; abundance: many; v_gene: TRBV7-2; CDR3nt: TGTGCCAGCAGCTTAGAACCGAGGGGAACCGGCTATGGCTACACCTTC; CDR3aa: CASSLEPRGTGYGYTF
d_gene: TRBD2; len: 16; j_gene: TRBJ2-7; abundance: NA; v_gene: TRBV7-2; CDR3nt: TGTGCCAGCAGCTTCAGGTGGATAGCGGGAATATACGAGCAGTACTTC; CDR3aa: CASSFRWIAGIYEQYF
d_gene: NA; len: 13; j_gene: TRBJ2-7; abundance: NA; v_gene: TRBV20-1; CDR3nt: TGCAGTGCTCCGGGGACCGTTCTAAATGAGCAGTACTTC; CDR3aa: CSAPGTVLNEQYF
d_gene: NA; len: 13; j_gene: TRBJ1-2; abundance: NA; v_gene: TRBV5-1; CDR3nt: TGCGCCAGCAGCCGCCAACAGGGATATGGCTACACCTTC; CDR3aa: CASSRQQGYGYTF
d_gene: NA; len: 16; j_gene: TRBJ2-4; abundance: NA; v_gene: TRBV12-3/TRBV12-4; CDR3nt: TGTGCCAGCAGTTTAATGGCAGAAGGCGCCAAAACCATTCAGTACTTC; CDR3aa: CASSLMAEGAKTIQYF
d_gene: TRBD2; len: 16; j_gene: TRBJ2-3; abundance: few; v_gene: TRBV15; CDR3nt: TGTGCCACCAGCAGAGATATTAGCGGGAGGGCAGATACGCAGTATTTT; CDR3aa: CATSRDISGRADTQYF
d_gene: TRBD1; len: 16; j_gene: TRBJ2-5; abundance: NA; v_gene: TRBV7-7; CDR3nt: TGTGCCAGCAGCTTGGTAGGGACAGGGGGCGCAGAGACCCAGTACTTC; CDR3aa: CASSLVGTGGAETQYF
d_gene: NA; len: 16; j_gene: TRBJ2-1; abundance: NA; v_gene: TRBV7-3; CDR3nt: TGTGCCAGCAGCCTCAGGGGGGGGTACCGGGAAGATGAGCAGTTCTTC; CDR3aa: CASSLRGGYREDEQFF
d_gene: NA; len: 15; j_gene: TRBJ2-5; abundance: NA; v_gene: TRBV11-2; CDR3nt: TGTGCCAGCAGCTTAGAGGGACGGATAGGAGAGACCCAGTACTTC; CDR3aa: CASSLEGRIGETQYF
d_gene: NA; len: 17; j_gene: TRBJ1-6; abundance: few; v_gene: TRBV10-2; CDR3nt: TGCGCCAGCAGTGAGGTGGGGACGAGCTCCTATAATTCACCCCTCCACTTT; CDR3aa: CASSEVGTSSYNSPLHF
d_gene: NA; len: 16; j_gene: TRBJ2-4; abundance: NA; v_gene: TRBV2; CDR3nt: TGTGCCAGCAGTTCGGACAGCCCGCCCGCGCAAAACATTCAGTACTTC; CDR3aa: CASSSDSPPAQNIQYF
d_gene: TRBD1; len: 16; j_gene: TRBJ2-1; abundance: NA; v_gene: TRBV5-4; CDR3nt: TGTGCCAGCAGCTTGGGGGACAGGGAGTATCAAGAGACCCAGTTCTTC; CDR3aa: CASSLGDREYQETQFF
d_gene: NA; len: 14; j_gene: TRBJ2-7; abundance: few; v_gene: TRBV27; CDR3nt: TGTGCCAGCACGCCCAGACGGGGCTCCTACGAGCAGTACTTC; CDR3aa: CASTPRRGSYEQYF
d_gene: TRBD1; len: 17; j_gene: TRBJ1-4; abundance: NA; v_gene: TRBV4-1; CDR3nt: TGCGCCAGCAAAGGACGGGGACAGTCCGCAACTAATGAAAAACTGTTTTTT; CDR3aa: CASKGRGQSATNEKLFF
d_gene: NA; len: 15; j_gene: TRBJ1-4; abundance: once; v_gene: TRBV7-6; CDR3nt: TGTGCCAGCAGCTTAGCGCGGGTAGGGGATGAAAAACTGTTTTTT; CDR3aa: CASSLARVGDEKLFF
d_gene: NA; len: 13; j_gene: TRBJ2-2; abundance: NA; v_gene: TRBV29-1; CDR3nt: TGCAGCTTTTTTAGGAGTTTATCTGGGGAGCTGTTTTTT; CDR3aa: CSFFRSLSGELFF
d_gene: TRBD1; len: 14; j_gene: TRBJ1-4; abundance: NA; v_gene: TRBV7-2; CDR3nt: TGTGCCAGCAGCTACGGGACAGGGGGGGAAAAACTGTTTTTT; CDR3aa: CASSYGTGGEKLFF
d_gene: TRBD2; len: 15; j_gene: TRBJ2-7; abundance: NA; v_gene: TRBV15; CDR3nt: TGTGCCACCAGCCGAACGGGACTAGCGACCTGCGAGCAGTACTTC; CDR3aa: CATSRTGLATCEQYF
d_gene: TRBD1; len: 15; j_gene: TRBJ2-7; abundance: NA; v_gene: TRBV28; CDR3nt: TGTGCCAGCAGTTCGCACAGGGGTAGATCCGACGAGCAGTACTTC; CDR3aa: CASSSHRGRSDEQYF
d_gene: NA; len: 12; j_gene: TRBJ2-7; abundance: once; v_gene: TRBV29-1; CDR3nt: TGCAGCGTTGCCGAGGGAACCTACGAGCAGTACTTC; CDR3aa: CSVAEGTYEQYF
d_gene: NA; len: 14; j_gene: TRBJ1-4; abundance: NA; v_gene: TRBV27; CDR3nt: TGTGCCAGCGGACGGAGCTTTGGGAATGAAAAACTGTTTTTT; CDR3aa: CASGRSFGNEKLFF
d_gene: TRBD2; len: 16; j_gene: TRBJ2-7; abundance: NA; v_gene: TRBV3-1; CDR3nt: TGTGCCAGCAGCCATGGGACTAGCGGGGGATCCTACGAGCAGTACTTC; CDR3aa: CASSHGTSGGSYEQYF